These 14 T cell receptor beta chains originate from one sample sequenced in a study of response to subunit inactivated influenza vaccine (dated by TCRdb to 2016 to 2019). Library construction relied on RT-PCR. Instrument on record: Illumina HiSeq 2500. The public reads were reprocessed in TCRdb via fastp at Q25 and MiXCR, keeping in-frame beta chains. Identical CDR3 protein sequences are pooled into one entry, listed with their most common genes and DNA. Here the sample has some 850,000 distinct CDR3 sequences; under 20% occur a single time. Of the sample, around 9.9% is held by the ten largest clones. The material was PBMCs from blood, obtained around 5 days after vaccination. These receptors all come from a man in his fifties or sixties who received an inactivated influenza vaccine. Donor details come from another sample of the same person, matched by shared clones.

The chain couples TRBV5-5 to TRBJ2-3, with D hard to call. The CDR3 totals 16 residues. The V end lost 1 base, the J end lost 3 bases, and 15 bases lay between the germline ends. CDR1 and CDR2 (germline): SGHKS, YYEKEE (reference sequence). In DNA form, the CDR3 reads TGTGCCAGCAGCTTGTATCTCGGTCAAGGTACAGATACGCAGTATTTT. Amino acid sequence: CASSLYLGQGTDTQYF.

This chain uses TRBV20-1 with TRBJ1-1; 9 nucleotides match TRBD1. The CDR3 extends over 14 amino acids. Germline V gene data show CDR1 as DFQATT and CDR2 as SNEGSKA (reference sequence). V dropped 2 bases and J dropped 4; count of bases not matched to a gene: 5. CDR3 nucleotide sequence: TGCAGTGCTAGAAAGACAGGGGGGGCCACTGAAGCTTTCTTT. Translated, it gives CSARKTGGATEAFF.

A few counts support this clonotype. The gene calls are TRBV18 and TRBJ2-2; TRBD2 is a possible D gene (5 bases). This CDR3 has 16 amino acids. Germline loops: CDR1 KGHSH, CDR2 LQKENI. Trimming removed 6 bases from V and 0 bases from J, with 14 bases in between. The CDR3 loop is CASSQGGGSNTGELFF. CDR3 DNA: TGTGCCAGCTCCCAAGGAGGCGGCTCGAACACCGGGGAGCTGTTTTTT.

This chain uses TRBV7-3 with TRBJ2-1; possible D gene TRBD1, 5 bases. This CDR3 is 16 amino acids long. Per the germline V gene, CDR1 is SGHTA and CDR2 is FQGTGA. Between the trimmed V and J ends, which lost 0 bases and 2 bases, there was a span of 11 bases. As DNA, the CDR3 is TGTGCCAGCAGCTTAACCGGCCAGGGCCCCTACAATGAGCAGTTCTTC. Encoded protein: CASSLTGQGPYNEQFF.

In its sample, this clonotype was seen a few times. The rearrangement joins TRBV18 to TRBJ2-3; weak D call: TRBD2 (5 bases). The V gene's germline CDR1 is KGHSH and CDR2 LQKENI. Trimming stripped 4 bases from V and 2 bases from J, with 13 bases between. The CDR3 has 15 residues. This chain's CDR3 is CASSLQTGITDTQYF. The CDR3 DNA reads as TGTGCCAGCTCACTCCAAACCGGGATCACAGATACGCAGTATTTT.

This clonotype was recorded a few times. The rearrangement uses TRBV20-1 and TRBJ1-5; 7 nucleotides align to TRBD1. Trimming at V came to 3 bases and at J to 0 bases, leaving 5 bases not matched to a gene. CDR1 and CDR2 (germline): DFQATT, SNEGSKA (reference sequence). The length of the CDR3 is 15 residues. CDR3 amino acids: CSARKGAGSNQPQHF. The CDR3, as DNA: TGCAGTGCTAGGAAGGGGGCAGGTAGCAATCAGCCCCAGCATTTT.

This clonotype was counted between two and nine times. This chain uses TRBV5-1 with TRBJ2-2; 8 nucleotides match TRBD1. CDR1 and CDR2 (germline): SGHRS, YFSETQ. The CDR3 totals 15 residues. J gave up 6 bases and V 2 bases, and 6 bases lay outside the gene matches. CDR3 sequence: CASSFDRGGSGELFF. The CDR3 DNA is TGCGCCAGCAGCTTCGACAGGGGCGGATCCGGGGAGCTGTTTTTT.

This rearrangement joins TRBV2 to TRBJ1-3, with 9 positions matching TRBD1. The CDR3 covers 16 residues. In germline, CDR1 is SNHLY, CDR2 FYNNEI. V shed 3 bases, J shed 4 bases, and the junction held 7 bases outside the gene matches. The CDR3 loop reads CASSDSNRGLGNTIYF. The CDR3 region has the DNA TGTGCCAGCAGTGATTCCAACAGGGGGCTAGGAAACACCATATATTTT.

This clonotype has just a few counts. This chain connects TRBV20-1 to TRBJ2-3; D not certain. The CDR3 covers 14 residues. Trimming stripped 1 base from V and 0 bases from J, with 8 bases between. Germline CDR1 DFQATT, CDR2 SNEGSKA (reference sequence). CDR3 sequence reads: CSARASDSTDTQYF. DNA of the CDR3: TGCAGTGCTAGAGCTTCTGATAGCACAGATACGCAGTATTTT.

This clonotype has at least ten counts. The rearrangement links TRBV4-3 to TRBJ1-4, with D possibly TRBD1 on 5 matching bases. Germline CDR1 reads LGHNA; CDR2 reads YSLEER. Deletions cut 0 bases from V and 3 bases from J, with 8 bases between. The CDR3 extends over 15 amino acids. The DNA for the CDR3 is TGCGCCAGCAGCCAAGATGGGGGAGCTAATGAAAAACTGTTTTTT. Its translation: CASSQDGGANEKLFF.

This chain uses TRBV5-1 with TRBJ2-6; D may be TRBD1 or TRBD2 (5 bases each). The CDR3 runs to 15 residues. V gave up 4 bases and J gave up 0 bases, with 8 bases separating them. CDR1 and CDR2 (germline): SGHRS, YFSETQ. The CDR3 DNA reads TGCGCCAGCAGCGGGGACCCCTCTGGGGCCAACGTCCTGACTTTC. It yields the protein CASSGDPSGANVLTF.

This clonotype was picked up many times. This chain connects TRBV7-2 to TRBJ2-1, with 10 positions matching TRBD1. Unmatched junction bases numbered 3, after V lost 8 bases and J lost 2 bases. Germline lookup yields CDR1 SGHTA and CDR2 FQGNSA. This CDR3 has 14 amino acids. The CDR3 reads CASGGTGAYNEQFF. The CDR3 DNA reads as TGTGCCAGCGGCGGGACAGGGGCCTACAATGAGCAGTTCTTC.

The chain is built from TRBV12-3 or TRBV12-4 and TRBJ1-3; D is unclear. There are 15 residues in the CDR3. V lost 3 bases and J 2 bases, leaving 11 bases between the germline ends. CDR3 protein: CASSFLGGPGNTIYF. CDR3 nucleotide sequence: TGTGCCAGCAGTTTCCTTGGAGGGCCTGGAAACACCATATATTTT.

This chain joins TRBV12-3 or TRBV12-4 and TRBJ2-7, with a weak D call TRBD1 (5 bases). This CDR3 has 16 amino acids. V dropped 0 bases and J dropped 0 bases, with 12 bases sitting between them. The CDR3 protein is CASSLAIFDSSYEQYF. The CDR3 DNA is TGTGCCAGCAGTTTAGCCATCTTCGACAGCTCCTACGAGCAGTACTTC.